This record looks at one T cell receptor beta chain sequence and its context. The assay was immunoSEQ multiplex PCR, and TCRdb's table has in-frame clones only and misses some. The sample has approximately 120,000 clones; about nine tenths are singletons. The entry originates in a study of T cell responses to AZD1222 COVID-19 vaccine. The CDR3 loop spans 14 amino acids. Trimming took 9 bases from V and 0 from J, leaving 14 bases between them. In germline, CDR1 is SGHRS, CDR2 YFSETQ. The chain couples TRBV5-1 to TRBJ2-3; perhaps TRBD2 as D (6 bases). The sample was peripheral blood, taken on day 0 of AZD1222 vaccination. The sequence was obtained from an adult in good health. In DNA, the CDR3 is TGCGCCACCAAAGCGGGCTCTAGCACAGATACGCAGTATTTT. Translation gives CATKAGSSTDTQYF.